This T cell receptor (beta chain) was captured in a study of blood T cell repertoires in COVID-19. Sequenced by immunoSEQ multiplex PCR; TCRdb stores in-frame clones only, minus some. This sample has over 200,000 clones, with 70% to 90% found just once. Either two negative PCRs, clearance, or symptom resolution qualified Cohort 3 donors as recovered. Between the trimmed V and J ends, which lost 5 bases and 8 bases, there was a span of 15 bases. Germline assignment: CDR1 MNHEY and CDR2 SMNVEV (reference sequence). This CDR3 contains 13 residues. This TCR was sampled from a man under 40 who had recovered from COVID-19. The sequencing input was PBMCs or T cells enriched from blood (not recorded which). The chain links TRBV27 to TRBJ1-2; D may be TRBD1 (6 bases). CDR3: CASSLRGTGGYTF. DNA for the CDR3: TGTGCCAGCAGTCTCCGGGGAACAGGGGGCTACACCTTC.